Listed below are T cell receptor beta chains from one sample, sequenced in a study of CD8+ T cells in alopecia areata. The data were produced by immunoSEQ multiplex PCR, yet TCRdb's version contains in-frame clones alone and is incomplete. This table holds 150,000 to 200,000 clones, around 50% found once. The material sequenced was CD8+ T cells sorted from blood, taken at week 24, from a patient treated with tofacitinib. Receptors originate from a human donor with alopecia areata. Both conserved end residues are part of each CDR3.

V gene,J gene,CDR3 protein
TRBV6-5,TRBJ1-5,CASSVVGGADQPQHF
TRBV9,TRBJ1-1,CASSPRGAFF
TRBV14,TRBJ2-3,CASSQRRVEYTGTPTGTQYF
TRBV29-1,TRBJ2-7,CSVEGKDFYEQYF
TRBV30,TRBJ1-1,CAWSVGRGVEAFF
TRBV12-5,TRBJ2-7,CASGLAYEQYF
TRBV4-2,TRBJ2-3,CASSQGTSALNTQYF
TRBV6-6,TRBJ1-2,CASSYSTDGYTF
TRBV13,TRBJ2-1,CASSMVSNEQFF
TRBV27,TRBJ2-5,CASSPGTGGFQETQYF
TRBV20-1,TRBJ2-1,CSAFKENEQFF
TRBV27,TRBJ1-5,CASSLLGTPNQPQHF
TRBV30,TRBJ1-4,CAWSVGAGDEKLFF
TRBV5-5,TRBJ2-5,CASSLATLVEETQYF
TRBV27,TRBJ2-6,CASSSLTSGHLTTGANVLTF
TRBV12-5,TRBJ1-2,CASGPGTGDGYTF
TRBV15,TRBJ2-1,CATSRESGSYNEQFF
TRBV11-1,TRBJ2-7,CASSFGTGLYEQYF
TRBV5-4,TRBJ2-7,CASSSTGTPFYEQYF
TRBV5-6,TRBJ1-4,CASSPGQGASKLFF
TRBV7-2,TRBJ2-7,CASSLQEQGMQEQYF
TRBV25-1,TRBJ1-1,CASSESWEDTEAFF
TRBV9,TRBJ1-2,CASRGTGPNYGYTF
TRBV29-1,TRBJ2-1,CSVRTKSSYNEQFF
TRBV27,TRBJ2-2,CASSPGTGAGELFF
TRBV13,TRBJ2-7,CASSDGQGYEQYF
TRBV12-5,TRBJ2-7,CASGLVYEQYF
TRBV30,TRBJ2-5,CAWSVLRDTKETQYF
TRBV5-6,TRBJ1-5,CASSLSPGTDLNQPQHF
TRBV10-2,TRBJ2-1,CASSEVLGGGASNEQFF
TRBV27,TRBJ1-2,CASSGTSQIYGYTF
TRBV12-5,TRBJ1-5,CASGPNQPQHF
TRBV19,TRBJ2-2,CASRGVGAHTGELFF
TRBV7-9,TRBJ2-3,CASSHDGTGDTDTQYF
TRBV13,TRBJ2-3,CASSPRGSYTGSDTQYF
TRBV9,TRBJ2-3,CASSDHHVEGGASTDTQYF
TRBV11-2,TRBJ2-2,CASRPPTSAGELFF
TRBV10-3,TRBJ2-1,CAISLGNEQFF
TRBV7-8,TRBJ2-1,CASSTPTSGGALDEQFF
TRBV7-8,TRBJ1-2,CAILEAGTGGNYGYTF
TRBV5-1,TRBJ1-1,CASSPGGLNTEAFF
TRBV6-5,TRBJ1-1,CASSIREVNTEAFF
TRBV5-6,TRBJ2-7,CASSFGTPTYEQYF
TRBV20-1,TRBJ2-7,CSAPLGYEQYF
TRBV15,TRBJ1-6,CATSRDPTGHDSPLHF
TRBV4-1,TRBJ2-5,CASSQDKGTEQETQYF
TRBV6-6,TRBJ2-1,CASSYARVGSYNEQFF
TRBV30,TRBJ2-2,CAWNGGSGVLTGTGELFF
TRBV7-2,TRBJ1-2,CASSFPTGSNGYTF
TRBV25-1,TRBJ2-3,CASSESYPSGGKTDTQYF
TRBV27,TRBJ1-5,CASSSNRDRTNQPQHF